The present entry profiles one TCR beta chain with its context. This record comes from a study of blood T cell repertoires in COVID-19. The CDR3 is 13 amino acids. The V segment lost 6 bases and the J segment 7 bases; nucleotides outside the gene matches: 8. Germline CDR1 WNHNN, CDR2 SYGVQD (reference sequence). Sequencing was performed with immunoSEQ multiplex PCR; in TCRdb, only in-frame clones are kept and a portion is missing. The table lists roughly 220,000 clones, approximately 80% of them singletons, with approximately 7.5% in the top ten. The specimen sequenced was peripheral blood. The rearrangement links TRBV10-1 to TRBJ1-2; TRBD1 aligns across 7 bases. The receptor was derived from a woman over 75 with COVID-19, enrolled during active disease. As DNA, the CDR3 is TGCGCCAGCAGCGCCGACAGGGTAACTGGCTACACCTTC. It translates to CASSADRVTGYTF.